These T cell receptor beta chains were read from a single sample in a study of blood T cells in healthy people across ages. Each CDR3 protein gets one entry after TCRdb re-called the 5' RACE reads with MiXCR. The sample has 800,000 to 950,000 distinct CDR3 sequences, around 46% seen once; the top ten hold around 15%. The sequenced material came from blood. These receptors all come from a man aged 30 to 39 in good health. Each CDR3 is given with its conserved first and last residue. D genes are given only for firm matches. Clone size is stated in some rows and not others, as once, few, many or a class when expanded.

TGTGCCAGCAGCTTATTGGACTCTAACACTGAAGCTTTCTTT	CASSLLDSNTEAFF	.	TRBV7-2	TRBJ1-1	.	14
TGCAGCGTTGAGACTAGTCTCGGTGAGCAGTTCTTC	CSVETSLGEQFF	.	TRBV29-1	TRBJ2-1	.	12
TGTGCCAGCGGCGGGGTAGCCGTGAACCCCTACGAGCAGTACTTC	CASGGVAVNPYEQYF	.	TRBV12-3/TRBV12-4	TRBJ2-7	.	15
TGTGCCAGCAGTTTATCCCCTTCTTGGGGCTCCTACGAGCAGTACTTC	CASSLSPSWGSYEQYF	.	TRBV27	TRBJ2-7	.	16
TGTGCCAGCAGCCAAGATGCTAGCGGGAGTTACGAGCAGTACTTC	CASSQDASGSYEQYF	TRBD2	TRBV4-2	TRBJ2-7	many	15
TGCGCCAGCAGCCAAGACGCCACAGGGGGGCAATACGAGCAGTACTTC	CASSQDATGGQYEQYF	TRBD1	TRBV4-1	TRBJ2-7	few	16
TGTGCAGTGTGGACAGGGGGGGACTATGGCTACACCTTC	CAVWTGGDYGYTF	TRBD1	TRBV10-3	TRBJ1-2	.	13
TGTGCCATCAGTGAGTCGGGAATAATGGAGACCCAGTACTTC	CAISESGIMETQYF	.	TRBV10-3	TRBJ2-5	.	14
TGTGCCAGCAGTGAAGTTGGGAGGCCGGGGGAGGATGGCTACACCTTC	CASSEVGRPGEDGYTF	.	TRBV2	TRBJ1-2	.	16
TGTGCCAGCAGCCAAGAGCAAGGGGGTAGGACTGAAGCTTTCTTT	CASSQEQGGRTEAFF	.	TRBV3-1	TRBJ1-1	.	15
TGTGCCTGGGATTACGGGGGTGTCTCCTACGAGCAGTACTTC	CAWDYGGVSYEQYF	.	TRBV30	TRBJ2-7	.	14
TGTGCCAGCAGCCACGACTTAGAGAGGGGGACCACTGAAGCTTTCTTT	CASSHDLERGTTEAFF	.	TRBV5-5	TRBJ1-1	few	16
TGCGCCAGCAGCTTGGTAGATCGTGAGCAGTTCTTC	CASSLVDREQFF	.	TRBV5-1	TRBJ2-1	.	12
TGTGCCAGCAGTTCTGAGGACGGATATTTAGTCGGGGAGCTGTTTTTT	CASSSEDGYLVGELFF	.	TRBV28	TRBJ2-2	once	16
TGTGCCAGCAGCCCCGGGGTAGCGGGGGGATCTCAAGAGACCCAGTACTTC	CASSPGVAGGSQETQYF	TRBD2	TRBV4-2	TRBJ2-5	.	17
TGTGCCAGCAGCCCCACCGGGACGAGCCCTACATATGGCTACACCTTC	CASSPTGTSPTYGYTF	.	TRBV6-1	TRBJ1-2	few	16
TGCAGTGCTGCGGGGACAGCCAATTCACCCCTCCACTTT	CSAAGTANSPLHF	TRBD1	TRBV20-1	TRBJ1-6	.	13